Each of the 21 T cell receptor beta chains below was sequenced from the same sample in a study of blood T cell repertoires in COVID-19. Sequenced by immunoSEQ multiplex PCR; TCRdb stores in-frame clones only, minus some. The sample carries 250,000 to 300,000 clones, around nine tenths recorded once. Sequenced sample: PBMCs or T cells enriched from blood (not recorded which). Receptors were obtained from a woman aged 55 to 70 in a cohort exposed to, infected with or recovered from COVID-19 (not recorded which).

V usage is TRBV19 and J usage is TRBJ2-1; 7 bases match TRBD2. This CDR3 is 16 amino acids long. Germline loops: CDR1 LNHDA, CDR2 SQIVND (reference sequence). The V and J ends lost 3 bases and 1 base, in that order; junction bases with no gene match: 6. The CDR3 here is CASSILGGRSYNEQFF. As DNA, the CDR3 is TGTGCCAGTAGTATTTTGGGCGGGAGATCCTACAATGAGCAGTTCTTC.

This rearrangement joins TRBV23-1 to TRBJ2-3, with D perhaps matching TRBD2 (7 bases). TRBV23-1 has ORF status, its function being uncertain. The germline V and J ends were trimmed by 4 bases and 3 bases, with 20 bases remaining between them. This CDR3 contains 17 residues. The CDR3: CASSRGFGGGRTDTQYF. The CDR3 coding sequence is TGCGCCAGCAGTCGAGGGTTTGGGGGGGGCAGGACAGATACGCAGTATTTT.

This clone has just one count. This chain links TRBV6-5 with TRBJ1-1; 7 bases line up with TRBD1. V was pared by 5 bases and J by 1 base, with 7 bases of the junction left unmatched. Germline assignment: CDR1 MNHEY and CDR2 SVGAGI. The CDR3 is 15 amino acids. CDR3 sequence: CASSKTGAWNTEAFF. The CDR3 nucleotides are TGTGCCAGCAGTAAAACAGGGGCCTGGAACACTGAAGCTTTCTTT.

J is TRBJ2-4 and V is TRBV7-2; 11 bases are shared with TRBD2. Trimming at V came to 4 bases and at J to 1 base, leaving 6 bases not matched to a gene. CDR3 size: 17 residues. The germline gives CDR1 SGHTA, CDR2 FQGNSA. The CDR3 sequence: CASSSETSGVAKNIQYF. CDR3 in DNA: TGTGCCAGCAGCTCCGAGACTAGCGGGGTGGCCAAAAACATTCAGTACTTC.

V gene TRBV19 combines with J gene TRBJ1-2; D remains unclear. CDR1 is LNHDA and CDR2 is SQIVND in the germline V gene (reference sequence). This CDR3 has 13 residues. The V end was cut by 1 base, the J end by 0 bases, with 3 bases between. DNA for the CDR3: TGTGCCAGTAGTATAGCAACTAACTATGGCTACACCTTC. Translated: CASSIATNYGYTF.

The CDR3 DNA reads TGTGCCAGCAGCTTAGGGGGGCCGGAGACCCAGTACTTC. Protein: CASSLGGPETQYF. The chain recombines TRBV7-2 with TRBJ2-5, with D possibly being TRBD1 (6 bases). Trimming took off 1 base at V and 5 bases at J, with 8 bases between the two ends. CDR3 length: 13 amino acids. The germline V gene has CDR1 SGHTA and CDR2 FQGNSA. Looking up the rest from reference TRBV7-2 and TRBJ2-5 gives the full variable domain: GAGVSQSPSNKVTEKGKDVELRCDPISGHTALYWYRQSLGQGLEFLIYFQGNSAPDKSGLPSDRFSAERTGGSVSTLTIQRTQQEDSAVYLCASSLGGPETQYFGPGTRLLVL.

CDR3 sequence (DNA): TGTGCCAGCAGCTTGTTGGGAGGAGATGAGCAGTTCTTC. Protein sequence: CASSLLGGDEQFF. V and J are TRBV5-6 and TRBJ2-1; D is possibly TRBD2 (6 bases). V gave up 1 base and J gave up 8 bases, with 10 bases separating them. The germline CDR1 and CDR2 sequences are SGHDT and YYEEEE. The CDR3 totals 13 residues.

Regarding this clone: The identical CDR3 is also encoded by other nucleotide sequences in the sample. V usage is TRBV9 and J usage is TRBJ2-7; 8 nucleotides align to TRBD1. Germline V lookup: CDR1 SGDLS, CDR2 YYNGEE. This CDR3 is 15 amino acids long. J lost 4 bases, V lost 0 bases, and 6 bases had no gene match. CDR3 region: CASSVEAGGSYEQYF. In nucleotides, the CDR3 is TGTGCCAGCAGCGTAGAGGCAGGGGGCTCGTACGAGCAGTACTTC.

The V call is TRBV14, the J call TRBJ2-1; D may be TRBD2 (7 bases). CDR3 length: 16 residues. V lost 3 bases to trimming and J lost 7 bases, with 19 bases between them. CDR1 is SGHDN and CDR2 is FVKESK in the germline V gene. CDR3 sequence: CASSHLQGGRSNEQFF. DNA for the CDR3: TGTGCCAGCAGCCATCTACAGGGCGGGAGATCAAATGAGCAGTTCTTC.

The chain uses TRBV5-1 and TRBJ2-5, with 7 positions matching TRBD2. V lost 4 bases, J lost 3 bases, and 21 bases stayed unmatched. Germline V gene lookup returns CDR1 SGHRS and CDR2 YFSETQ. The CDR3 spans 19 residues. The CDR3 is CASSPQRGAAGKTEETQYF. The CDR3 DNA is TGCGCCAGCAGCCCACAGCGGGGAGCTGCGGGGAAGACCGAAGAGACCCAGTACTTC.

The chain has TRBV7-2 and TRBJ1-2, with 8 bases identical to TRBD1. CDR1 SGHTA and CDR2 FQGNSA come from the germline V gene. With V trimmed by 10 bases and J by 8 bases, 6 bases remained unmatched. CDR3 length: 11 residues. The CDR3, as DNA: TGTGCCATCAGGGGGCGCAAGGGCTACACCTTC. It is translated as CAIRGRKGYTF. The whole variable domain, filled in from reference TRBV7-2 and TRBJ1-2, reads GAGVSQSPSNKVTEKGKDVELRCDPISGHTALYWYRQSLGQGLEFLIYFQGNSAPDKSGLPSDRFSAERTGGSVSTLTIQRTQQEDSAVYLCAIRGRKGYTFGSGTRLTVV.

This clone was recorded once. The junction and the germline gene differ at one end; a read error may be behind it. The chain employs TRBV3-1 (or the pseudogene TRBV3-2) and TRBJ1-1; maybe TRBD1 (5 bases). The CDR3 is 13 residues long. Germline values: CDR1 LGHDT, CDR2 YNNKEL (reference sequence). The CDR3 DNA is TGTGCCAGCAGCATCAGAGCGGGGACCGATTGTCTCTTT. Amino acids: CASSIRAGTDCLF.

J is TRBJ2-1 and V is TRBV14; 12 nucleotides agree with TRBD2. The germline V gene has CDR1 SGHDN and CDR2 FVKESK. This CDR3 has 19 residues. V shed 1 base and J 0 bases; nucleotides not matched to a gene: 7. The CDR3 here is CASSQAGTSGLDSYNEQFF. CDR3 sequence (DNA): TGTGCCAGCAGCCAAGCTGGGACTAGCGGGCTTGACTCCTACAATGAGCAGTTCTTC.

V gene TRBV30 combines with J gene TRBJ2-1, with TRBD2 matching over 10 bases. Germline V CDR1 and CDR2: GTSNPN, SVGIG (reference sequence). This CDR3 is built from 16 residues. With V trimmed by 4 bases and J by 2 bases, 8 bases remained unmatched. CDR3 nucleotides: TGTGCCTGGACTGAGGGAGCGGGAGGGCCCTACAATGAGCAGTTCTTC. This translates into CAWTEGAGGPYNEQFF.

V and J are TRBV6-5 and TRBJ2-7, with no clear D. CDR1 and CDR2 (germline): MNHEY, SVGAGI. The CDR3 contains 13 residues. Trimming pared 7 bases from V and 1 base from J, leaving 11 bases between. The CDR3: CASTPRRSYEQYF. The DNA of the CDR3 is TGTGCCAGCACCCCTCGGCGGTCCTACGAGCAGTACTTC.

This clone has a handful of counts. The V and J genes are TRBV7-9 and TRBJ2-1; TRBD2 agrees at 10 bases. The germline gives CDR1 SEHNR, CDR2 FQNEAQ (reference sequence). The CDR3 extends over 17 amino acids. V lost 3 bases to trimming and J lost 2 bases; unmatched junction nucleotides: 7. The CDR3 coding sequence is TGTGCCAGCAGCTTCAGCGGGAGGGCCCCTACCTACAATGAGCAGTTCTTC. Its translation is CASSFSGRAPTYNEQFF.

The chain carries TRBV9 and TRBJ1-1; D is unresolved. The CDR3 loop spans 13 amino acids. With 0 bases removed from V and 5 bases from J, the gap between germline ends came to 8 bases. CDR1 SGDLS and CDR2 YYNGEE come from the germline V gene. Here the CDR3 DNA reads TGTGCCAGCAGCGTAGGGAGGGAAACTGAAGCTTTCTTT. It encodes CASSVGRETEAFF.

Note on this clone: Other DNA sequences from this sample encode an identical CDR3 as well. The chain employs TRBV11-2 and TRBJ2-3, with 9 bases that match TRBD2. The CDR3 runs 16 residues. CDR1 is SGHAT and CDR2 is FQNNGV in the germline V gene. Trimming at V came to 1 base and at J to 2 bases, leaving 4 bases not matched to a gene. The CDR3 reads CASSLGLAGSTDTQYF. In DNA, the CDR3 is TGTGCCAGCAGCTTAGGTCTAGCGGGATCCACAGATACGCAGTATTTT.

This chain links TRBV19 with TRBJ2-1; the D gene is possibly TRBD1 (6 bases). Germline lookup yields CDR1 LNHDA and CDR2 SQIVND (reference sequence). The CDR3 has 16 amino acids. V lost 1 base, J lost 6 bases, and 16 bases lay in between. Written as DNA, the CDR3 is TGTGCCAGTAGTATAGGCAGGAACAGGGATAGCAATGAGCAGTTCTTC. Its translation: CASSIGRNRDSNEQFF.

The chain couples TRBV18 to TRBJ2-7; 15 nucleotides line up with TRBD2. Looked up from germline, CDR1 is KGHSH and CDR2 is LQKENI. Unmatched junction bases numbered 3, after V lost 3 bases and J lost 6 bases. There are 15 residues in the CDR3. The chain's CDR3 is CASSPSGLAGGEQYF. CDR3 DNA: TGTGCCAGCTCACCGTCGGGACTAGCGGGAGGCGAGCAGTACTTC.

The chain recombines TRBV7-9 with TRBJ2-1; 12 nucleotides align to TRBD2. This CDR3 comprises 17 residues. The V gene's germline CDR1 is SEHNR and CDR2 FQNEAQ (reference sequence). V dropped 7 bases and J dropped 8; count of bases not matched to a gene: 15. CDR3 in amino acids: CASTPGTWTSGTDEQFF. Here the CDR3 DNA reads TGTGCCAGCACCCCCGGGACATGGACTAGCGGGACCGATGAGCAGTTCTTC. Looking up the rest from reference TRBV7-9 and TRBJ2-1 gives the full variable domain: DTGVSQNPRHKITKRGQNVTFRCDPISEHNRLYWYRQTLGQGPEFLTYFQNEAQLEKSRLLSDRFSAERPKGSFSTLEIQRTEQGDSAMYLCASTPGTWTSGTDEQFFGPGTRLTVL.